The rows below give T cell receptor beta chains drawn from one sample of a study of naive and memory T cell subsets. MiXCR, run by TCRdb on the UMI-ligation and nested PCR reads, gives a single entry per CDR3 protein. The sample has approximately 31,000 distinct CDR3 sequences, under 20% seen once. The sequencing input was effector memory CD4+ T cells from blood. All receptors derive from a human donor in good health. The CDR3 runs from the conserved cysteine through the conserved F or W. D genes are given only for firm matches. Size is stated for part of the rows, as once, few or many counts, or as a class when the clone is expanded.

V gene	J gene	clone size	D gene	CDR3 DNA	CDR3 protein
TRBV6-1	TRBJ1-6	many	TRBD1	TGTGCCAGCAGTGGAAATGACAGGGCATCACCCCTCCACTTT	CASSGNDRASPLHF
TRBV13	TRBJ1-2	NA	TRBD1	TGTGCCAGCAGACGTACAGGGGGGGACTATGGCTACACCTTC	CASRRTGGDYGYTF
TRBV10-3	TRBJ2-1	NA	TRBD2	TGTGCCATCAGTGAGTCGGGATTTTGGGGAGGGCCTAGTGAGCAGTTCTTC	CAISESGFWGGPSEQFF
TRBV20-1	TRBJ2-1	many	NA	TGCAGTGCTAGAGGGGGCCTAAGACTCCCGCACGGCGATGAGCAGTTCTTC	CSARGGLRLPHGDEQFF
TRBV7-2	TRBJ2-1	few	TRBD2	TGTGCCAGCCACCAGCGGGAGGGCCGGGGGAATGAGCAGTTCTTC	CASHQREGRGNEQFF
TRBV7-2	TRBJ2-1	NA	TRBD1	TGTGCCAGCAGCTCAGACCGGGACAGGGGAGGCAATGAGCAGTTCTTC	CASSSDRDRGGNEQFF
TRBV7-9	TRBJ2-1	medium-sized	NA	TGTGCCAGCAGCCTTCAGGCGTCCTACAATGAGCAGTTCTTC	CASSLQASYNEQFF
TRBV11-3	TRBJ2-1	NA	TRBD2	TGTGCCAGCAGCCCCCCCGGCGGGAGAACGTATGAGCAGTTCTTC	CASSPPGGRTYEQFF
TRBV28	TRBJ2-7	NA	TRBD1	TGTGCCAGCAGTCTAGGGGGCCGACTGGGCGAGCAGTACTTC	CASSLGGRLGEQYF
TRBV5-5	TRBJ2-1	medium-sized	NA	TGTGCCAGCAGGATGGGAGCTTCGAACCACAATGAGCAGTTCTTC	CASRMGASNHNEQFF
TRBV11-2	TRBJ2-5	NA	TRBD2	TGTGCCAGCAGCTTTTTTGGCGGGAGCCAAGAGACCCAGTACTTC	CASSFFGGSQETQYF
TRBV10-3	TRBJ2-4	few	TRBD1	TGTGCCATCAGTGAGTCTGGGACAGGAATAGCCAAAAACATTCAGTACTTC	CAISESGTGIAKNIQYF
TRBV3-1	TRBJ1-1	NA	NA	TGTGCCAGCAGCCCGGGGAGGGTGATTACTGAAGCTTTCTTT	CASSPGRVITEAFF
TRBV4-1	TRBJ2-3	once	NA	TGCGCCAGCAGCCAAGATAGAGTAGCGACAGATACGCAGTATTTT	CASSQDRVATDTQYF
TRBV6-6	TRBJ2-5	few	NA	TGTGCCAGCAGTTACTCGACCCAAGAGACCCAGTACTTC	CASSYSTQETQYF
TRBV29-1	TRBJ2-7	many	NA	TGCAGCGTTGAGGTGGCTTACGAGCAGTACTTC	CSVEVAYEQYF
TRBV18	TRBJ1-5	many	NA	TGTGCCAGCTCCCAGGGACTTTCTAGCAATCAGCCCCAGCATTTT	CASSQGLSSNQPQHF
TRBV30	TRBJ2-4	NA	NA	TGTGCCTGGAGTGATCGAGGATCCGTTGTCGTCAAAAACATTCAGTACTTC	CAWSDRGSVVVKNIQYF
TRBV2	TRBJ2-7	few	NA	TGTGCCAGCAGTTCACAGGGCTTTGCGTACGAGCAGTACTTC	CASSSQGFAYEQYF
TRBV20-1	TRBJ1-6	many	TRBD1	TGCAGTGCTCCCGACAGGGGGCCTGGGAATTCACCCCTCCACTTT	CSAPDRGPGNSPLHF
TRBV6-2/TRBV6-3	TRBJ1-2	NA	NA	TGTGCCAGCAGATTCAGGGCGTTTGCTAACTATGGCTACACCTTC	CASRFRAFANYGYTF
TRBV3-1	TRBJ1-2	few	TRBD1	TGTGCCAGCAGCCAAGGGAGGACAGGCTTATATGGCTACACCTTC	CASSQGRTGLYGYTF
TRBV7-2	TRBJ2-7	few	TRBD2	TGTGCCAGCAGCCCGGGGAGGGCCTACGAGCAGTACTTC	CASSPGRAYEQYF